This T cell receptor (beta chain) was sequenced during a study of cytomegalovirus exposure and HLA in healthy donors. Background on the study: A subsequent analysis reported that the 95 to 150 validation repertoires were produced on the same platform that had also been used for the 600 to 700 first-cohort repertoires. Notes on the study in general: Listed as cytomegalovirus-associated were 150 or so TCR beta chains. Reports showed the classifier diagnosing cytomegalovirus status with high specificity and sensitivity.

Libraries were prepared by immunoSEQ multiplex PCR; TCRdb keeps only in-frame clonotypes and omits some of them. This table holds approximately 150,000 clones, approximately 87% found once. The trim removed 2 bases at V and 5 bases at J, leaving 4 bases unmatched. CDR3 length: 15 amino acids. Germline V gene data show CDR1 as LGHNA and CDR2 as YSLEER. With respect to this clone: Its antigen is unknown.

The chain recombines TRBV4-3 with TRBJ1-4; 8 nucleotides agree with TRBD1. Sequenced sample: PBMCs. The sequence was collected from a woman aged 25 to 39 in good health and CMV-seronegative. In DNA, the CDR3 is TGCGCCAGCAGCCAATCAGGGGGCCCGAATGAAAAACTGTTTTTT. This codes for CASSQSGGPNEKLFF.